The source of this T cell receptor (beta chain) is a study of identical twins. TCRdb used MiXCR to reprocess the 5' RACE reads, holding one entry per CDR3 protein. The sample has some 630,000 distinct CDR3 sequences; roughly 7.1% are singletons. The study, taken as a whole, reports: Twins' excess sharing was less marked for out-of-frame beta sequences. Beta clonotypes that were abundant in cord blood contained fewer insertions, a pattern absent from memory repertoires. Twin-shared out-of-frame alpha sequences were enriched for low generation probability.

CDR3 length: 16 residues. V trimming: 2 bases; J trimming: 1 base; junction bases outside the gene matches: 4. Per germline, CDR1 MNHEY and CDR2 SVGEGT. This clonotype was seen a few times. The antigen is unknown. The same data also contributed to another study, on yellow fever vaccine responses in identical twins.

The source of this sequence is a woman in her late teens or twenties in good health. Material for sequencing was PBMCs. V gene TRBV6-2 or TRBV6-3 combines with J gene TRBJ2-3, with 9 bases identical to TRBD2. The CDR3 protein is CASSYGVAGGTDTQYF. CDR3 sequence (DNA): TGTGCCAGCAGTTACGGGGTAGCGGGGGGCACAGATACGCAGTATTTT.